Judged by frequency, the clone carrying this TCR beta chain is medium-sized. Multiplex touch-down PCR amplified TRB using TRB-A and TRB-B pools in one tube. TCRdb processed the multiplex PCR reads again and assigns one entry to each CDR3 protein, with no DNA. The repertoire shows approximately 15,000 distinct CDR3 sequences; the top ten hold about 3.8%. These data are taken from a study of T cell clusters in autoimmune cytopenias. TRB amplification used 200 to 250 ng of peripheral blood genomic DNA. This CDR3 region has 13 residues. The germline V gene has CDR1 SGHDT and CDR2 YYEEEE. In addition, the sample was reused for a study of T cell repertoires in aging, cancer and after chemotherapy.

Sequenced material: peripheral blood. The V call is TRBV5-6, the J call TRBJ2-2. The origin of this receptor is a human donor in good health. This CDR3 is CASSPWDTGELFF.